This T cell receptor beta chain was observed in a study of human thymus T cells. CDR1 is LNHDA and CDR2 is SQIVND in the germline V gene (reference sequence). V was trimmed by 5 bases and J by 0 bases, leaving 14 bases between them. The CDR3 is 16 residues long. Points on this clone: The antigen is unknown.

Study results and caveats: Unrelated individuals reportedly shared highly overlapping thymic TCR repertoires.

Only in-frame clones appear in the TCRdb table, and some are missing; sequencing was by immunoSEQ multiplex PCR. The sample includes about 120,000 clones, more than 90% of them seen just once. Corrective cardiac surgery supplied the resected thymus tissue. All donors were healthy Finnish infants who were undergoing corrective surgery to treat congenital heart defects. This receptor was taken from a boy in the first two years of life with a congenital heart defect but otherwise immunologically healthy. The chain has TRBV19 and TRBJ2-1; TRBD1 is a possible D gene (6 bases). Sequenced: thymus tissue. The CDR3, as DNA: TGTGCCAGTAGTCTCTGGGGACACTGCTCCTACAATGAGCAGTTCTTC. This codes for CASSLWGHCSYNEQFF. Looking up the rest from reference TRBV19 and TRBJ2-1 gives the full variable domain: DGGITQSPKYLFRKEGQNVTLSCEQNLNHDAMYWYRQDPGQGLRLIYYSQIVNDFQKGDIAEGYSVSREKKESFPLTVTSAQKNPTAFYLCASSLWGHCSYNEQFFGPGTRLTVL.